Following are 21 T cell receptor beta chains from one sample sequenced in a study of T cell repertoires in cytomegalovirus infection. No antigen has been assigned to these receptors. TCRdb analysed the reads with MiXCR anew, one entry per CDR3 protein. The profile shows around 310,000 distinct CDR3 sequences, 29% of them singletons. The sample in question was cultured PBMCs, obtained from culture after CMV antigen stimulation. The receptor set was obtained from a human donor in good health (CMV status not recorded). Some clones in this sample may be carry-over from other donors' samples.

With respect to this clonotype: With a much larger clone just one base away, this may be a read error. The chain recombines TRBV7-2 with TRBJ1-1; D remains unclear. The CDR3 spans 14 residues. The germline CDR1 and CDR2 sequences are SGHTA and FQGNSA. V lost 4 bases and J lost 6, with 15 bases in between. The CDR3 DNA sequence: TGTGCCAGCAGCTCCCGGGTGGTGTTCGCTGAAGCTTTCTTT. Residues: CASSSRVVFAEAFF. Complete variable domain (other parts from reference TRBV7-2 and TRBJ1-1): GAGVSQSPSNKVTEKGKDVELRCDPISGHTALYWYRQSLGQGLEFLIYFQGNSAPDKSGLPSDRFSAERTGGSVSTLTIQRTQQEDSAVYLCASSSRVVFAEAFFGQGTRLTVV.

The rearrangement uses TRBV28 and TRBJ2-3; TRBD2 might be the D (7 bases). V shed 3 bases and J shed 3 bases, with 22 bases lying between them. Germline-derived CDR1 and CDR2 are MDHEN and SYDVKM. The CDR3 spans 18 residues. CDR3 sequence (DNA): TGTGCCAGCAGTTTGAAAGTTGGTCGGGGGGCTAGGACAGATACGCAGTATTTT. It translates to CASSLKVGRGARTDTQYF.

V gene TRBV10-3 combines with J gene TRBJ1-5; D is uncertain. V was clipped by 2 bases and J by 4 bases, with 12 bases between them. The CDR3 contains 15 residues. The germline V gene encodes CDR1 ENHRY and CDR2 SYGVKD. The CDR3, as DNA: TGTGCCATCAGTGAGGTACAGAGAGAGAATCAGCCCCAGCATTTT. Translating it yields CAISEVQRENQPQHF.

This chain uses TRBV6-1 with TRBJ2-3; D gene unclear. The CDR3 runs 14 residues. Trimming cost V 7 bases and J 2 bases, with 13 bases left between them. Germline V lookup: CDR1 MNHNS, CDR2 SASEGT. The CDR3 DNA follows: TGTGCCAGCACCGCGGAGCTATCCACAGATACGCAGTATTTT. It encodes CASTAELSTDTQYF.

This clonotype was counted many times. V is TRBV29-1 and J is TRBJ1-2; D unclear. The germline V gene has CDR1 SQVTM and CDR2 ANQGSEA. The CDR3 covers 16 residues. V lost 0 bases and J 2 bases, leaving 16 bases between the germline ends. CDR3 protein: CSVEDHTGSFNYGYTF. DNA of the CDR3: TGCAGCGTTGAAGATCATACGGGCAGTTTCAACTATGGCTACACCTTC.

V and J are TRBV6-2 or TRBV6-3 and TRBJ1-2, with D perhaps matching TRBD1 (6 bases). Trimming cost V 4 bases and J 1 base, with 16 bases left between them. CDR3 length equals 16 residues. Per germline, CDR1 MNHEY and CDR2 SVGEGT. The CDR3 sequence is CASSSLDRLLNYGYTF. CDR3 DNA: TGTGCCAGCAGTTCGCTCGACAGGCTACTTAACTATGGCTACACCTTC.

A few counts support this clonotype. V is TRBV6-6 and J is TRBJ2-1; TRBD1 matches 7 bases. CDR3 length: 14 residues. V lost 0 bases, J lost 8 bases, and 4 bases stayed unmatched. Germline V gives CDR1 MNHNY, CDR2 SVGAGI (reference sequence). In DNA form, the CDR3 reads TGTGCCAGCAGTTACTCCCAGGGGGTCGATGAGCAGTTCTTC. It translates to CASSYSQGVDEQFF.

To note about this clonotype: A clone one base away is much larger, so this may be a read error. This chain links TRBV7-2 with TRBJ1-1; possibly TRBD1 for D (5 bases). This CDR3 has 13 residues. The ends were cut back, 3 bases at V and 10 bases at J, with 15 bases in the middle. The germline V gene encodes CDR1 SGHTA and CDR2 FQGNSA. Written as DNA, the CDR3 is TGTGCCAGCAGCTTGGGATGGGCAGGGTCAGCTTTCTTT. Its protein is CASSLGWAGSAFF.

In this sample, this clonotype turned up a few times. The chain is built from TRBV25-1 and TRBJ2-5, with TRBD1 matching over 10 bases. CDR3 length: 19 residues. The junction had 15 bases not matched to a gene; V was cut back by 3 bases and J by 2 bases. CDR1 MGHDK and CDR2 SYGVNS come from the germline V gene. CDR3: CASSDGQGVFLLIQETQYF. The CDR3 coding sequence is TGTGCCAGCAGTGATGGACAGGGGGTTTTCCTTCTGATTCAAGAGACCCAGTACTTC.

This clonotype was seen more than once but under ten times. V usage is TRBV6-5 and J usage is TRBJ2-7; D is possibly TRBD2 (6 bases). CDR1 is MNHEY, CDR2 SVGAGI, per germline. V was cut by 0 bases and J by 0 bases, with 12 bases left in between. This CDR3 spans 16 amino acids. The DNA for the CDR3 is TGTGCCAGCAGTTACTCCAGCGGGTTGCCCTCCTACGAGCAGTACTTC. This encodes CASSYSSGLPSYEQYF.

This clonotype was seen more than once but under ten times. This chain links TRBV6-6 with TRBJ2-3; D tentatively fits TRBD1 or TRBD2 (7 bases each). Germline CDR1 and CDR2: MNHNY and SVGAGI (reference sequence). V was shortened by 6 bases and J by 6 bases, with 16 bases between the two germline ends. This CDR3 is 14 amino acids long. In nucleotides, the CDR3 is TGTGCCAGCAGGAGTCCAGGGGGGGCGGATACGCAGTATTTT. Translating it yields CASRSPGGADTQYF.

The chain carries TRBV6-1 and TRBJ2-1; possibly TRBD2 for D (6 bases). Germline lookup yields CDR1 MNHNS and CDR2 SASEGT. V lost 1 base and J 15 bases, leaving 10 bases between the germline ends. This CDR3 is built from 11 residues. The CDR3 nucleotides read TGTGCCAGCAGTGAAGGGAGGGGTGGGTTCTTC. Translating gives CASSEGRGGFF.

This clonotype was detected a few times. The rearrangement links TRBV13 to TRBJ1-3; D gene unclear. CDR1 PRHDT and CDR2 FYEKMQ come from the germline V gene (reference sequence). This CDR3 comprises 14 residues. Trimming left V 7 bases short and J 4 bases short, with 14 bases between. CDR3 DNA sequence: TGTGCCAGCAAAATCTTCGGGCTCGGAAACACCATATATTTT. Protein: CASKIFGLGNTIYF.

As concerns this clonotype: A read error is possible here, since a much larger clone lies one base away. The chain employs TRBV7-6 and TRBJ2-1, with TRBD2 identical over 12 bases. Germline CDR1 SGHVS, CDR2 FNYEAQ. CDR3 length equals 15 residues. CDR3 residues: CAGSLAGGGYNEQFF. DNA of the CDR3: TGTGCCGGCAGCCTAGCGGGAGGGGGGTACAATGAGCAGTTCTTC.

The chain has TRBV11-1 and TRBJ1-2; D gene uncertain. V lost 6 bases, J lost 6 bases, and 14 bases lay in between. Germline lookup yields CDR1 SGHAT and CDR2 FQDESV (reference sequence). CDR3 length equals 13 residues. Here the CDR3 DNA reads TGTGCCAGCAGAATGGACTTACGGAATGGCTACACCTTC. Encoded protein: CASRMDLRNGYTF.

This rearrangement joins TRBV28 to TRBJ1-5, with unresolved D. The CDR3 has 13 residues. The germline V gene encodes CDR1 MDHEN and CDR2 SYDVKM. V lost 9 bases, J lost 2 bases, and 11 bases lay in between. The CDR3 protein is CASGWSGNQPQHF. The CDR3 region has the DNA TGTGCCAGTGGGTGGAGTGGCAATCAGCCCCAGCATTTT.

The chain links TRBV7-6 to TRBJ2-5, with D possibly matching TRBD2 (5 bases). Trimming removed 1 base from V and 4 bases from J, with 13 bases in between. There are 15 residues in the CDR3. The germline gives CDR1 SGHVS, CDR2 FNYEAQ. The CDR3 sequence is CASSLVSVPGETQYF. CDR3 nucleotide sequence: TGTGCCAGCAGCTTAGTTAGCGTACCGGGAGAGACCCAGTACTTC.

This clonotype was counted ten times or more. The J gene is TRBJ1-3, the V gene TRBV11-2, with no clear D. CDR1 SGHAT and CDR2 FQNNGV come from the germline V gene. The CDR3 covers 15 residues. V was clipped by 2 bases and J by 0 bases, with 8 bases between them. The CDR3 reads CASSLSLGSGNTIYF. The DNA for the CDR3 is TGTGCCAGCAGCTTATCCCTTGGCTCTGGAAACACCATATATTTT.

This clonotype has just one count. This chain uses TRBV2 with TRBJ2-4; no firm D call. CDR1 SNHLY and CDR2 FYNNEI come from the germline V gene. V lost 0 bases and J 14 bases, leaving 11 bases between the germline ends. This CDR3 is built from 12 residues. CDR3 in amino acids: CASSEAPRRKYF. The DNA of the CDR3 is TGTGCCAGCAGTGAAGCACCGAGGCGGAAGTACTTC.

This clonotype was counted between two and nine times. The rearrangement joins TRBV23-1 to TRBJ2-5; the match to TRBD2 covers 9 bases. TRBV23-1 is treated as an ORF (open reading frame) with a function not yet certain. The CDR3 has 18 amino acids. V gave up 3 bases and J gave up 4 bases; unmatched junction bases: 15. CDR3: CASSQPPRKRGEGETQYF. CDR3 sequence (DNA): TGCGCCAGCAGTCAGCCCCCCCGGAAGCGGGGGGAAGGAGAGACCCAGTACTTC.

In DNA form, the CDR3 reads TGCGCCAGCAGCCAAAATTTGCGACAAGAGACCCAGTACTTC. Its protein product is CASSQNLRQETQYF. The chain has TRBV4-1 and TRBJ2-5; D remains ambiguous. Germline V gene data show CDR1 as MGHRA and CDR2 as YSYEKL. CDR3 length equals 14 residues. V was shortened by 2 bases and J by 2 bases, with 9 bases between the two germline ends.